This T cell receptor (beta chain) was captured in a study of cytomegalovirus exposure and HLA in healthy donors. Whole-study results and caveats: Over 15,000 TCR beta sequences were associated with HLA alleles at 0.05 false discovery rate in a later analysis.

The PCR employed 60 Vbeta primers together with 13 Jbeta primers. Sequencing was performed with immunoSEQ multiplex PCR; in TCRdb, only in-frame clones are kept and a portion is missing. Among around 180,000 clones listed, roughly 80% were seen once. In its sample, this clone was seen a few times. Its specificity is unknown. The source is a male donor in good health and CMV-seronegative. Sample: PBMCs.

The CDR3 loop is CASSMDRDQPQHF. The CDR3 DNA follows: TGTGCCAGCAGCATGGACAGGGATCAGCCCCAGCATTTT. The chain joins TRBV5-6 to TRBJ1-5, with 8 nucleotides matching TRBD1. Germline-derived CDR1 and CDR2 are SGHDT and YYEEEE. CDR3 length: 13 residues. The ends lost 4 bases at V and 5 bases at J; junction bases unmatched: 2.